This is a list of T cell receptor beta chains from one sample in a study of cytomegalovirus exposure and HLA in healthy donors. The assay was immunoSEQ multiplex PCR, and TCRdb's table has in-frame clones only and misses some. The sample has approximately 65,000 clones; 94% are singletons. The sequenced material came from PBMCs. Every receptor here comes from a woman aged 18-35 years in good health and CMV-seronegative. CDR3s include the opening cysteine and the closing phenylalanine or tryptophan. The order of the fields is J gene, V gene, clone size, D gene, CDR3 protein, CDR3 DNA. D genes are given only for firm matches. Size tells how often a clone was seen (once, few, many) or the class of an expanded clone, and some rows leave it out.

TRBJ1-1,TRBV6-1,NA,NA,CASSEGRGGTEAFF,TGTGCCAGCAGTGAGGGCCGGGGGGGGACTGAAGCTTTCTTT
TRBJ2-1,TRBV7-8,NA,NA,CASSLTRPWEQFF,TGTGCCAGCAGCTTAACGAGGCCCTGGGAGCAGTTCTTC
TRBJ1-1,TRBV15,NA,NA,CATSRDLAGGMNTEAFF,TGTGCCACCAGCAGAGATCTGGCCGGGGGGATGAACACTGAAGCTTTCTTT
TRBJ2-1,TRBV7-9,NA,NA,CASSFRNPANEQFF,TGTGCCAGCAGCTTCCGTAATCCCGCGAATGAGCAGTTCTTC
TRBJ2-5,TRBV9,once,NA,CASSVGAGGLGQETQYF,TGTGCCAGCAGCGTAGGGGCTGGGGGGTTAGGACAAGAGACCCAGTACTTC
TRBJ1-6,TRBV7-9,NA,TRBD1,CASSLGQGQSPLHF,TGTGCCAGCAGCCTAGGACAGGGCCAGTCACCCCTCCACTTT
TRBJ1-1,TRBV10-3,NA,TRBD1,CAITTTGGTEAFF,TGTGCCATCACCACGACAGGGGGAACTGAAGCTTTCTTT
TRBJ2-1,TRBV4-3,NA,TRBD1,CASSQLMTGDNEQFF,TGCGCCAGCAGCCAACTAATGACAGGGGACAATGAGCAGTTCTTC
TRBJ2-1,TRBV6-5,NA,TRBD1,CASSSRVTGAYNEQFF,TGTGCCAGCAGTTCCCGAGTGACAGGGGCATACAATGAGCAGTTCTTC
TRBJ1-2,TRBV7-9,NA,TRBD1,CASSLGQSLYGYTF,TGTGCCAGCAGCTTGGGACAGAGTCTCTATGGCTACACCTTC
TRBJ1-2,TRBV27,NA,NA,CASSSRGGYYGYTF,TGTGCCAGCAGTTCGCGGGGGGGATACTATGGCTACACCTTC
TRBJ1-5,TRBV2,NA,NA,CASTLESGQPQHF,TGTGCCAGCACCCTTGAGTCCGGTCAGCCCCAGCATTTT
TRBJ2-3,TRBV11-3,NA,TRBD1,CASSSRTGSGRSDTQYF,TGTGCCAGCAGCTCCAGGACAGGGAGTGGCCGCAGCGATACGCAGTATTTT
TRBJ1-1,TRBV6-1,NA,TRBD1,CASGGQLKNTEAFF,TGTGCCAGCGGGGGACAGCTTAAGAACACTGAAGCTTTCTTT
TRBJ2-1,TRBV30,NA,TRBD2,CAWSGEGVSYNEQFF,TGTGCCTGGAGTGGGGAGGGAGTCTCCTACAATGAGCAGTTCTTC
TRBJ2-7,TRBV28,few,TRBD2,CASSFKLAGLSYEQYF,TGTGCCAGCAGTTTCAAACTAGCGGGACTCTCCTACGAGCAGTACTTC
TRBJ2-7,TRBV10-3,NA,TRBD2,CAIRAVAGGPYEQYF,TGTGCCATCAGAGCGGTAGCGGGAGGGCCCTACGAGCAGTACTTC
TRBJ2-3,TRBV27,NA,TRBD2,CASTQGAGGNTDTQYF,TGTGCCAGCACCCAGGGAGCGGGGGGGAACACAGATACGCAGTATTTT
TRBJ2-3,TRBV15,NA,NA,CATSGSYSSFTDTQYF,TGTGCCACCTCGGGAAGTTACAGTTCGTTTACAGATACGCAGTATTTT
TRBJ2-7,TRBV29-1,NA,NA,CSVEAGTLGSSYEQYF,TGCAGCGTTGAAGCCGGGACTCTCGGATCCTCCTACGAGCAGTACTTC
TRBJ2-5,TRBV5-1,NA,TRBD2,CASQGTSGPQGTQYF,TGCGCCAGCCAAGGGACTAGCGGGCCTCAGGGGACCCAGTACTTC
TRBJ2-2,TRBV9,NA,NA,CASSVVSGNTGELFF,TGTGCCAGCAGCGTAGTTAGCGGGAACACCGGGGAGCTGTTTTTT
TRBJ2-1,TRBV5-5,NA,TRBD2,CASSSLLAGRYEQFF,TGTGCCAGCAGCTCGTTACTAGCGGGCCGCTATGAGCAGTTCTTC
TRBJ2-3,TRBV2,NA,NA,CASRRETDTQYF,TGTGCCAGCAGGCGGGAAACAGATACGCAGTATTTT
TRBJ1-2,TRBV4-1,NA,TRBD1,CASSPTGQGNYGYTF,TGCGCCAGCAGCCCTACAGGACAGGGTAACTATGGCTACACCTTC
TRBJ2-3,TRBV6-1,few,TRBD2,CASSEGLAGADTQYF,TGTGCCAGCAGTGAAGGACTAGCGGGAGCGGATACGCAGTATTTT
TRBJ1-1,TRBV5-8,NA,NA,CASSLYLGAAFF,TGTGCCAGCAGCCTCTACTTAGGAGCAGCTTTCTTT
TRBJ2-2,TRBV9,NA,NA,CASSPPGEQLFF,TGTGCCAGCAGCCCCCCCGGGGAGCAGCTGTTTTTT
TRBJ1-2,TRBV6-6,NA,NA,CASTNNYGYTF,TGTGCCAGCACTAATAACTATGGCTACACCTTC
TRBJ1-2,TRBV6-6,NA,NA,CASSSPELYGYTF,TGTGCCAGCAGTTCCCCGGAGCTCTATGGCTACACCTTC
TRBJ2-7,TRBV7-2,NA,NA,CASSSRSSYEQYF,TGTGCTAGCAGCTCCCGCAGCTCCTACGAGCAGTACTTC
TRBJ2-4,TRBV2,NA,NA,CASSDPGGAWELYF,TGTGCCAGCAGTGATCCGGGTGGCGCCTGGGAGTTGTACTTC
TRBJ2-2,TRBV15,NA,NA,CATSRASENANTGELFF,TGTGCCACCAGCAGAGCATCGGAGAACGCGAACACCGGGGAGCTGTTTTTT
TRBJ2-7,TRBV6-1,NA,NA,CASSGVGIYKQYF,TGTGCCAGCAGTGGTGTCGGGATCTACAAGCAGTACTTC
TRBJ2-3,TRBV5-6,once,TRBD1,CASSFGDRVTDTQYF,TGTGCCAGCAGCTTTGGGGACAGGGTCACAGATACGCAGTATTTT
TRBJ2-7,TRBV7-9,NA,NA,CASSSGGGGYPYEQYF,TGTGCCAGCAGCTCAGGCGGTGGGGGCTACCCCTACGAGCAGTACTTC
TRBJ2-3,TRBV5-1,NA,TRBD2,CASSLHLTSGRTDTQYF,TGCGCCAGCAGCTTACACCTTACTAGCGGGAGAACAGATACGCAGTATTTT
TRBJ2-2,TRBV7-7,NA,NA,CASSTGQTGELFF,TGTGCCAGCAGCACCGGACAAACCGGGGAGCTGTTTTTT
TRBJ2-7,TRBV30,NA,NA,CAWSQAGWAYEQYF,TGTGCCTGGAGTCAGGCAGGATGGGCCTACGAGCAGTACTTC
TRBJ2-5,TRBV5-4,NA,TRBD2,CASSSPTSGGLETQYF,TGTGCCAGCAGCTCCCCGACTAGCGGGGGGCTGGAGACCCAGTACTTC
TRBJ2-7,TRBV14,NA,NA,CASSESRYEQYF,TGTGCCAGCAGCGAGAGCCGGTACGAGCAGTACTTC
TRBJ2-7,TRBV6-4,NA,TRBD1,CASSESGGANEQYF,TGTGCCAGCAGTGAATCAGGGGGCGCGAACGAGCAGTACTTC
TRBJ1-2,TRBV5-4,NA,TRBD1,CASSTGQGLSYYGYTF,TGTGCCAGCAGCACCGGACAGGGCCTATCGTACTATGGCTACACCTTC
TRBJ2-5,TRBV23-1,NA,NA,CASSQAGQRGETQYF,TGCGCCAGCAGTCAAGCGGGACAGCGAGGAGAGACCCAGTACTTC
TRBJ2-3,TRBV1,NA,NA,CTSSQDLRGPTDTQYF,TGCACCAGCAGCCAAGATCTGAGGGGGCCCACAGATACGCAGTATTTT
TRBJ1-1,TRBV7-2,NA,TRBD1,CASSLAHGTVTEAFF,TGTGCCAGCAGCTTAGCGCACGGGACAGTTACTGAAGCTTTCTTT
TRBJ1-1,TRBV6-5,NA,NA,CASSAQQGWDTEAFF,TGTGCCAGCAGTGCACAACAGGGCTGGGACACTGAAGCTTTCTTT
TRBJ2-2,TRBV7-2,NA,NA,CASSQGGTGELFF,TGTGCCAGCAGCCAGGGTGGGACCGGGGAGCTGTTTTTT
TRBJ1-2,TRBV5-8,once,TRBD1,CASSSINRGSYHGYTF,TGTGCCAGCAGCTCTATAAACAGGGGATCGTACCATGGCTACACCTTC
TRBJ1-2,TRBV19,NA,NA,CASTHDGRPSSGGYTF,TGTGCCAGCACACACGACGGACGACCCTCGTCGGGAGGCTACACCTTC
TRBJ1-1,TRBV19,NA,NA,CASMDRPNTEAFF,TGTGCCAGTATGGACAGACCGAACACTGAAGCTTTCTTT
TRBJ2-1,TRBV4-2,NA,TRBD2,CASSQDGEVAGYNEQFF,TGTGCCAGCAGCCAAGATGGGGAGGTAGCGGGGTACAATGAGCAGTTCTTC